This T cell receptor (beta chain) was observed in a study of radiotherapy plus CTLA-4 blockade in lung cancer. Focal radiation and CTLA-4 blockade (ipilimumab) were tested in chemo-refractory metastatic non-small-cell lung cancer patients. V dropped 4 bases and J dropped 0; count of bases not matched to a gene: 5. CDR1 and CDR2 (germline): MGHRA, YSYEKL. This CDR3 contains 17 residues. Measured with immunoSEQ multiplex PCR; TCRdb has only the in-frame clones, and not every one. Among some 110,000 clones listed, around 75% were seen once. This chain joins TRBV4-1 and TRBJ2-1; 11 bases align to TRBD2. The origin of this receptor is a human donor with non-small cell lung cancer who had a partial response to radiotherapy plus ipilimumab. Material: peripheral blood, obtained from a patient treated with radiotherapy plus ipilimumab. The CDR3: CASSPGTSGNSYNEQFF. The CDR3 DNA reads TGCGCCAGCAGCCCCGGGACTAGCGGAAACTCCTACAATGAGCAGTTCTTC.